This T cell receptor (beta chain) was profiled in a study of T-cell reconstitution after alpha-beta-depleted transplantation in children. V lost 1 base, J lost 2 bases, and 8 bases lay in between. Germline-derived CDR1 and CDR2 are SQVTM and ANQGSEA. This CDR3 is 14 amino acids long. This sample's TCRbeta library carried unique molecular identifier barcodes. TCRdb recomputed calls from the PCR reads with MiXCR, one row per CDR3 protein. The sample lists a few hundred thousand distinct CDR3 sequences; approximately 12% were seen once. This clonotype was recorded many times. The sequenced sample was PBMCs from the stem cell graft donor, obtained from the stem cell graft. The rearrangement uses TRBV29-1 and TRBJ1-4; no definite D call. The origin of this receptor is a human donor who donated a stem cell graft to a child with combined immunodeficiency. Here the CDR3 reads CSVEGGLTNEKLFF. CDR3 DNA sequence: TGCAGCGTTGAAGGGGGTTTGACTAATGAAAAACTGTTTTTT.